Listed here is a single TCR beta chain. This clonotype was seen only a few times. It has no known antigen specificity. Base qualities are not recorded, but no much larger clone differs from it by a single base. To prepare the library, PCR was applied. Sequencer: Illumina HiSeq 2500. TCR libraries were prepared with molecular barcoding, using unique molecular identifiers to normalize TCRbeta repertoire quantification. The public reads were quality trimmed at Q25 with fastp and then assembled into clones with MiXCR by TCRdb, keeping productive beta chains. Entries are consolidated by CDR3 protein sequence, retaining the most common genes and DNA. The sample table holds 500,000 to 600,000 distinct CDR3 sequences, of which approximately 30% were seen once. The top ten clones comprise roughly 2.5% of the sample. Via the germline V gene (reference sequence), CDR1 is DFQATT and CDR2 SNEGSKA. V is trimmed back by 2 bases and J by 5 bases, and the junction contains 4 bases that no gene match accounts for. Spanning cysteine to phenylalanine, the CDR3 consists of 14 amino acids. This entry keeps only the CDR3 DNA: 42 bases, framed from base 1.

The data were taken from a study of T-cell reconstitution after alpha-beta-depleted transplantation in children (dated by TCRdb to 2015 to 2016). For the study in its entirety: T-cell immune reconstitution after TCRalphabeta/CD19-depleted allogeneic hematopoietic cell transplantation in children was quantitatively tracked in the study by means of TCR repertoire profiling.

Specimen: PBMCs from the stem cell graft donor, collected from the stem cell graft. The source of this sequence is a human donor who donated a stem cell graft to a child with aplastic anemia. The chain links TRBV20-1 with TRBJ2-1; TRBD2 aligns with 9 central bases. The sequence in DNA is TGCAGTGCTAGACTAGCGGGAAGAGACAATGAGCAGTTCTTC. Its protein product is CSARLAGRDNEQFF.